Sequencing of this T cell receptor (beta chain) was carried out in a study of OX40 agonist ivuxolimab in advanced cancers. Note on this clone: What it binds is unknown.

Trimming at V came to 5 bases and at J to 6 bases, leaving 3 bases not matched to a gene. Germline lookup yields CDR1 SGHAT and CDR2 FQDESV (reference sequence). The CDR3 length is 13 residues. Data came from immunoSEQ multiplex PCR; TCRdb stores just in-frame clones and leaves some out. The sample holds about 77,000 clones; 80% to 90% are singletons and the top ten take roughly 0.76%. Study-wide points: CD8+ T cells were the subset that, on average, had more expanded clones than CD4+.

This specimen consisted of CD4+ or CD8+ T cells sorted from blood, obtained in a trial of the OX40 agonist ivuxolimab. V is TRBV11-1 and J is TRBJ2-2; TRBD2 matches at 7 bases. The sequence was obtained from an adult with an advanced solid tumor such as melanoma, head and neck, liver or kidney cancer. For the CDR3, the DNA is TGTGCCAGCAGCGGGAGGGCCGCCGGGGAGCTGTTTTTT. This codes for CASSGRAAGELFF.